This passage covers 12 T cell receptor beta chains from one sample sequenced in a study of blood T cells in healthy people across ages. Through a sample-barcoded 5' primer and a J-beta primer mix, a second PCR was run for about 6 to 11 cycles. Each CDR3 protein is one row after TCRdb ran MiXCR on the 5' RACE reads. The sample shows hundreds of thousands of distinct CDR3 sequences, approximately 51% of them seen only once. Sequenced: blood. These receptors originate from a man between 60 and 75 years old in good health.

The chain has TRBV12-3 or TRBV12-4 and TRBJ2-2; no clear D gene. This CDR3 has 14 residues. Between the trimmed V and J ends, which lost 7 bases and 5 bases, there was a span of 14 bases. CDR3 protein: CASNRTPSTGELFF. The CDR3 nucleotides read TGTGCCAGCAACCGGACCCCGAGTACCGGGGAGCTGTTTTTT.

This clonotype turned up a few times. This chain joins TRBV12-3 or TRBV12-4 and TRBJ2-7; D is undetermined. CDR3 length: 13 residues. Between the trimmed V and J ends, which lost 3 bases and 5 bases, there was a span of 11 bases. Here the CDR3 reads CASSFISRHEQYF. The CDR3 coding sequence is TGTGCCAGCAGTTTCATTAGTCGCCACGAGCAGTACTTC.

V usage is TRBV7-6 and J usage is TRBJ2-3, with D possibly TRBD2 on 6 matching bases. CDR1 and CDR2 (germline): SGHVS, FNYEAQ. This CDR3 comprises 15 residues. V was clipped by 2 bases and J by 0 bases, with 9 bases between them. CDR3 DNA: TGTGCCAGCAGCTTAACAGGAGGGAGCACAGATACGCAGTATTTT. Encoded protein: CASSLTGGSTDTQYF. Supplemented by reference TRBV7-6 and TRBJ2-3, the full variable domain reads GAGVSQSPRYKVTKRGQDVALRCDPISGHVSLYWYRQALGQGPEFLTYFNYEAQQDKSGLPNDRFSAERPEGSISTLTIQRTEQRDSAMYRCASSLTGGSTDTQYFGPGTRLTVL.

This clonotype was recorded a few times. CDR3 region: CASRRWDRGNEKLFF. CDR3 DNA: TGTGCCAGCAGAAGGTGGGACAGGGGTAATGAAAAACTGTTTTTT. The V gene is TRBV28, the J gene TRBJ1-4; 10 bases fit TRBD1. The CDR3 sequence is 15 residues long. The junction had 5 bases not matched to a gene; V was cut back by 6 bases and J by 4 bases. Germline CDR1 is MDHEN and CDR2 is SYDVKM.

DNA of the CDR3: TGCAGTGCTACACCCTTGATGGGTACTAGGGAGACCCAGTACTTC. This gives the protein CSATPLMGTRETQYF. The gene calls are TRBV20-1 and TRBJ2-5; D may be TRBD2 (5 bases). The ends were cut back, 4 bases at V and 5 bases at J, with 20 bases in the middle. The CDR3 has 15 amino acids. In germline, CDR1 is DFQATT, CDR2 SNEGSKA (reference sequence).

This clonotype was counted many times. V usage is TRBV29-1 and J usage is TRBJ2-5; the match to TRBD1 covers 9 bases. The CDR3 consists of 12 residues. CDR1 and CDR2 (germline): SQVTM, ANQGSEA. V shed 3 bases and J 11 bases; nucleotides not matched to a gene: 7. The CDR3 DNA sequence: TGCAGCGTTGATACAGGGGGCGGTGAGCAGTACTTC. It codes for CSVDTGGGEQYF.

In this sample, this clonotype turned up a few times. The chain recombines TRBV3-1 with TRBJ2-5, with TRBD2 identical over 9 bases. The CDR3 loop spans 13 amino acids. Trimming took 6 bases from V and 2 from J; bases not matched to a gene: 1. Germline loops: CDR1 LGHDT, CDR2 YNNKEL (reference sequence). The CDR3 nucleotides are TGTGCCAGCAGAACTAGCGGGCAAGAGACCCAGTACTTC. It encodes CASRTSGQETQYF.

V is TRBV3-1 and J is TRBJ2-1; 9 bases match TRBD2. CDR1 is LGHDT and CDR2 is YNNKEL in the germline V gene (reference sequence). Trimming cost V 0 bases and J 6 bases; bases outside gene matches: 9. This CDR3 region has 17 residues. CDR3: CASSQDRRLAGLNEQFF. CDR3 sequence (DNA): TGTGCCAGCAGCCAAGATAGGCGCCTAGCGGGACTCAATGAGCAGTTCTTC.

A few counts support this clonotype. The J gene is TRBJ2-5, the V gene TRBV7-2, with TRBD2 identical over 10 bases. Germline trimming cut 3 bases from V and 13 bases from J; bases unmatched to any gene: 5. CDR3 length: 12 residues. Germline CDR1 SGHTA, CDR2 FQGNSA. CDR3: CASSFSSGGRYF. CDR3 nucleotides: TGTGCCAGCAGCTTTTCTAGCGGGGGACGGTACTTC.

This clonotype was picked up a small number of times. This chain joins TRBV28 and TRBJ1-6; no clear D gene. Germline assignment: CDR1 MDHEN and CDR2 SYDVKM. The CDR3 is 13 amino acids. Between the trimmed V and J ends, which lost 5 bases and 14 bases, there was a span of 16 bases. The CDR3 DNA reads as TGTGCCAGCAGTGCCCCGCCGACTTCCACCCTCCACTTT. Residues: CASSAPPTSTLHF. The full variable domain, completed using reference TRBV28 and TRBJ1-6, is DVKVTQSSRYLVKRTGEKVFLECVQDMDHENMFWYRQDPGLGLRLIYFSYDVKMKEKGDIPEGYSVSREKKERFSLILESASTNQTSMYLCASSAPPTSTLHFGNGTRLTVT.

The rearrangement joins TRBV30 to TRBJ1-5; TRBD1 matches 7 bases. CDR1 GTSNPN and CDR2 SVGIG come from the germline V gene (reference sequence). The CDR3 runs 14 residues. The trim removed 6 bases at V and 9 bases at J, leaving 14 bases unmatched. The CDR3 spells CACKPQGTGGPQHF. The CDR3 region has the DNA TGTGCCTGTAAGCCACAGGGGACGGGCGGGCCCCAGCATTTT.

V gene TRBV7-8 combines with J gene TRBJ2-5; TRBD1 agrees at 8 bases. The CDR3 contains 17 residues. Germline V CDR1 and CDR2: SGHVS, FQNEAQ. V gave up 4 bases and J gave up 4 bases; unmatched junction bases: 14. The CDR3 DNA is TGTGCCAGCAGCTCTCGTCCAGCCAGGGGGCGCGGAGAGACCCAGTACTTC. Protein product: CASSSRPARGRGETQYF.